This TCR beta chain was recovered during a study of tumor and adjacent non-tumor tissue in lung cancer (dated by TCRdb to the late 2010s). In the study overall: Patients with adenocarcinoma (approximately 12), squamous cell carcinoma (2) and small cell lung cancer (1) were included in the cohort. Using bulk TCRbeta repertoires from over twelve lung cancer patients, the study set lung tumor tissue side by side with matched distant non-tumor lung tissue. A total of 95 million to 150 million productive TCRbeta reads were generated by sequencing, corresponding to an average of about 4 million reads per sample. Ages among the roughly 15 patients ranged from about 31 to 76 years, there were around ten men and 5 women, and disease was at TNM stage I to III. TCRbeta CDR3 sequencing was performed on thirty paired specimens, with one tumor sample and one normal lung sample collected per patient.

The CDR3, cysteine through phenylalanine, is 14 amino acids long. The retained sequence is limited to the CDR3, 42 bases, with the frame set at the first base. Bulk unsorted tissue served as the source for RNA extraction, and RNA quality was assessed using a NanoDrop ND-1000 and an Agilent 2100. For the normal lung samples, distant non-tumor tissue was collected more than 3 cm away from the tumor edge. Newly diagnosed lung cancer patients without prior chemotherapy who had been admitted for thoracic surgery in China between August and November 2014 were enrolled as donors. Patients who had received previous radiotherapy or chemotherapy, or who had another concurrent cancer, were excluded from the study. Pieces of surgical tissue measuring about 1-2.1 cm3 were kept in RNAlater solution and stored at -80 degrees C until use. The library was obtained by multiplex PCR. The data were produced on an Illumina HiSeq 2500. TCRbeta libraries were built by three rounds of nested PCR using primers (Table S4), following protocols modified from ARM-PCR. Before sequencing, PCR products in the 200-500 bp range were cut out of the gel and cleaned up using the QIAquick gel extraction kit. From the authors' description of their analysis: Trimmomatic was used to clean the reads, FLASH merged the cleaned reads into complete CDR3 sequences, and MiTCR assigned the sequences to V(D)J germline segments. Clonal diversity was calculated as the inverse Simpson's index using VDJtools. In-frame sequences lacking a premature stop codon were counted as productive reads. The public reads were reanalyzed by TCRdb: fastp trimming at Q25, MiXCR alignment, in-frame beta chains only. Rows are combined by CDR3 protein, so each entry shows the most common genes and DNA. The V and J calls and clone size are TCRdb's, not the authors'. Counted in this sample were more than 75,000 distinct CDR3 sequences; 80% of them appeared once. The ten biggest clones cover less than 40% of the sample.

A note on this clonotype: Its antigen is still unknown. At one boundary the junction diverges from the germline segment, which might be a read error.

Broad study findings and their caveats: TCR diversity was significantly higher in younger patients, and higher tumor TCR diversity was associated with shorter overall and disease-free survival. A significantly larger cumulative share of the repertoire was made up by the top 100 clones in normal lung than in tumor tissue. Only approximately 14 patients were in the cohort, and the authors stated that larger samples and more detailed clinical data are needed. Because peripheral blood was not sequenced, blood TCRbeta repertoires in the lung cancer patients of the study were not examined. Tumor tissue showed significantly greater TCR diversity (inverse Simpson) than normal lung tissue (approximately 430 vs 150, P = 0.0075, Mann-Whitney U test). Neither the sequencing platform nor unique molecular identifiers are named or mentioned anywhere in the methods.

The material sequenced was distant non-tumor lung tissue. The receptor chain draws on TRBV12-3 or TRBV12-4 and TRBJ2-1; the D segment could be TRBD1, given 6 matching bases. The clonotype originates from a man in his 60s with small cell lung cancer. The DNA sequence reads TGTGTCAGCAGCCTTAGTCTACAGGGAAATGAGAAGTTCTTC. This sequence encodes CVSSLSLQGNEKFF.